Presented here are 3 T cell receptor beta chains from one specimen sequenced in a study of blood T cell repertoires in COVID-19. Repertoires were generated with immunoSEQ multiplex PCR, while TCRdb's copy carries only in-frame clones and drops some. Of 250,000 or so clones in the sample, around 80% were seen once. Sequencing was carried out using peripheral blood. These receptors were taken from a man aged 55 to 70 with acute or convalescent COVID-19.

CDR3 sequence reads: CASSYALAPNTEAFF. For the CDR3, the DNA is TGTGCCAGCAGTTATGCCCTGGCCCCGAACACTGAAGCTTTCTTT. The chain carries TRBV6-6 and TRBJ1-1; no clear D gene. V lost 3 bases and J 1 base, leaving 12 bases between the germline ends. In germline, CDR1 is MNHNY, CDR2 SVGAGI (reference sequence). The CDR3 runs 15 residues.

The rearrangement links TRBV9 to TRBJ1-4; possibly TRBD1 for D (5 bases). In germline, CDR1 is SGDLS, CDR2 YYNGEE. This CDR3 region has 14 residues. V was shortened by 2 bases and J by 6 bases, with 11 bases between the two germline ends. As DNA, the CDR3 is TGTGCCAGCAGCGTGAGTCAGGGTGATGAAAAACTGTTTTTT. This codes for CASSVSQGDEKLFF.

This clone was picked up a small number of times. CDR3 in DNA: TGTGCCAGCAGCCTAGGGACTAGCGGGACGGACGAGCAGTACTTC. This codes for CASSLGTSGTDEQYF. The V gene is TRBV7-9, the J gene TRBJ2-7, with 13 positions matching TRBD2. CDR1 and CDR2 (germline): SEHNR, FQNEAQ (reference sequence). V shed 5 bases and J 5 bases; nucleotides not matched to a gene: 6. The CDR3 consists of 15 residues.